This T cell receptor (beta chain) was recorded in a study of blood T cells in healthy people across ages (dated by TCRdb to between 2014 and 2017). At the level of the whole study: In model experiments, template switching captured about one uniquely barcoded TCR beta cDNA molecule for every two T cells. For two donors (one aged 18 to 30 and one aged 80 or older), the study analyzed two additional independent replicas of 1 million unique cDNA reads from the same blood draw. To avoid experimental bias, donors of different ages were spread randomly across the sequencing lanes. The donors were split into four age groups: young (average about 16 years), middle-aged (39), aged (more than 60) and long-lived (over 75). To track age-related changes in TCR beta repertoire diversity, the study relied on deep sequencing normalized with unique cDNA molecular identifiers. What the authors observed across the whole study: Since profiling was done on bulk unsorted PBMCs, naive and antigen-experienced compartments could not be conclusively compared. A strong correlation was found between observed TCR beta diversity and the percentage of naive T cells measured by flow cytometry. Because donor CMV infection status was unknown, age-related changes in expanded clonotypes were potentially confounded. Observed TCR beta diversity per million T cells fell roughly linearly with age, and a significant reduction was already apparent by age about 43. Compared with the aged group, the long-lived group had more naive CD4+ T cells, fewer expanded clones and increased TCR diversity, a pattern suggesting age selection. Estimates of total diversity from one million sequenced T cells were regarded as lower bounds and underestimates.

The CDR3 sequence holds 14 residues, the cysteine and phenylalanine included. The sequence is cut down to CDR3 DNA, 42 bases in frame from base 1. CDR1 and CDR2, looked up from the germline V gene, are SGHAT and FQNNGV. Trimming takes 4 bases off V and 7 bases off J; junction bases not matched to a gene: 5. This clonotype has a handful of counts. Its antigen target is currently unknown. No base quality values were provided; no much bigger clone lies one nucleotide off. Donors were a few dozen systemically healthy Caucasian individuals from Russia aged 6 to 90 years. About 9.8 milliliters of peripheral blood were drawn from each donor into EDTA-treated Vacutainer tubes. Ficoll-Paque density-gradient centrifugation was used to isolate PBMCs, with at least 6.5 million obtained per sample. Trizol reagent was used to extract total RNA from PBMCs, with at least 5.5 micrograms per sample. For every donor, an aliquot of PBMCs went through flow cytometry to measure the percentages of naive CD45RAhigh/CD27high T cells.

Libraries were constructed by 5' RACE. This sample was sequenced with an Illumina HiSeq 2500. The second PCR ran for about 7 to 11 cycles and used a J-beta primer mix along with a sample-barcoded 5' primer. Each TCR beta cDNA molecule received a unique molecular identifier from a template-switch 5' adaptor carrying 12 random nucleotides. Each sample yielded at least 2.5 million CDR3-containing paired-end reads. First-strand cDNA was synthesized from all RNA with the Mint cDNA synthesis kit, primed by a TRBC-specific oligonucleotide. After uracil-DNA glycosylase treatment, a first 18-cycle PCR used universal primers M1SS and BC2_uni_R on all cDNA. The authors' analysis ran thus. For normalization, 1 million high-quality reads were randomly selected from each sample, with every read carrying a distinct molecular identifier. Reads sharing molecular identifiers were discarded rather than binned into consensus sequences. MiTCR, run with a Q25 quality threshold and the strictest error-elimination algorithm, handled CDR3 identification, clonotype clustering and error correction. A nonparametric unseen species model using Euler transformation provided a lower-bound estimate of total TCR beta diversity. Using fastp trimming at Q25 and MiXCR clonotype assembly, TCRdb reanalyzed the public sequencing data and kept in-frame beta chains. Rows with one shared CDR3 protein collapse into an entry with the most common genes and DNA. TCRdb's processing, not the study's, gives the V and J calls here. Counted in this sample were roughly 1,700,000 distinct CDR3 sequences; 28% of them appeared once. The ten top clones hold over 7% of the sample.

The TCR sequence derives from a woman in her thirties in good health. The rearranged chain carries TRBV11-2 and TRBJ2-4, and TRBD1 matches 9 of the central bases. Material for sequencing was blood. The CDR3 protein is CASSWDRVGNIQYF. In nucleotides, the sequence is TGTGCCAGCAGCTGGGACAGGGTGGGGAACATTCAGTACTTC.